These 29 T cell receptor beta chains came from one sample sequenced in a study of T cell responses to AZD1222 COVID-19 vaccine. Generated by immunoSEQ multiplex PCR, the TCRdb table keeps only in-frame clones and is missing some. This table has roughly 120,000 clones, about four fifths appearing once. The sequenced sample was peripheral blood, obtained on day 0 of AZD1222 vaccination. These receptors all stem from an adult in good health.

The CDR3 sequence: CASSRTGGLAEAFF. CDR3 bases: TGTGCCAGCTCACGTACAGGGGGCTTGGCTGAAGCTTTCTTT. The chain links TRBV18 to TRBJ1-1; TRBD1 agrees at 9 bases. The CDR3 consists of 14 residues. Germline V gene sequence: CDR1 KGHSH, CDR2 LQKENI. Trimming cost V 4 bases and J 6 bases; bases outside gene matches: 6.

The V and J genes are TRBV30 and TRBJ2-5; no definite D call. The CDR3 consists of 12 residues. Germline CDR1 and CDR2: GTSNPN and SVGIG (reference sequence). V lost 0 bases and J 6 bases, leaving 8 bases between the germline ends. The CDR3 region has the DNA TGTGCCTGGAGTGTAGTTGCGCAGACCCAGTACTTC. The encoded protein is CAWSVVAQTQYF.

The genes are TRBV4-1 and TRBJ2-2; perhaps TRBD2 as D (6 bases). The germline V gene has CDR1 MGHRA and CDR2 YSYEKL. The CDR3 has 11 residues. The CDR3 is CLSGVGGELFF. The CDR3 DNA reads as TGCCTATCGGGGGTGGGCGGGGAGCTGTTTTTT.

The CDR3 region has the DNA TGTGCCTGGAGTTTCCATACAGGGGGCAGGAACACCGGGGAGCTGTTTTTT. Translating gives CAWSFHTGGRNTGELFF. This chain joins TRBV30 and TRBJ2-2; the match to TRBD1 covers 9 bases. The CDR3 has 17 residues. The V gene end was trimmed by 2 bases and the J gene end by 1 base; junction bases not matched to a gene: 8. Germline values: CDR1 GTSNPN, CDR2 SVGIG (reference sequence). Complete variable domain (other parts from reference TRBV30 and TRBJ2-2): SQTIHQWPATLVQPVGSPLSLECTVEGTSNPNLYWYRQAAGRGLQLLFYSVGIGQISSEVPQNLSASRPQDRQFILSSKKLLLSDSGFYLCAWSFHTGGRNTGELFFGEGSRLTVL.

V is TRBV7-2 and J is TRBJ2-7, with 7 bases matching TRBD2. CDR1 and CDR2 from the germline V gene are SGHTA and FQGNSA. The V segment lost 1 base and the J segment 5 bases; nucleotides outside the gene matches: 8. The CDR3 length is 15 residues. The CDR3 DNA is TGTGCCAGCAGCTTAGGGTGGGAGGGCCGGCACGAGCAGTACTTC. It yields the protein CASSLGWEGRHEQYF.

The chain couples TRBV4-2 to TRBJ2-7; TRBD1 matches at 9 bases. V lost 3 bases to trimming and J lost 3 bases; unmatched junction nucleotides: 9. The CDR3 runs 16 residues. CDR1 is LGHNA and CDR2 is YNFKEQ in the germline V gene. CDR3 in DNA: TGTGCCAGCAGCCAGACCGCGGACAGGGGCCTCTACGAGCAGTACTTC. Its protein product is CASSQTADRGLYEQYF.

The CDR3, as DNA: TGTGCCAGCAGTTTGTCTGGCAGCTACAATCAGCCCCAGCATTTT. It encodes CASSLSGSYNQPQHF. This sequence joins TRBV28 and TRBJ1-5, with no clear D. V was trimmed by 3 bases and J by 3 bases, leaving 12 bases between them. Germline V lookup: CDR1 MDHEN, CDR2 SYDVKM. The length of the CDR3 is 15 residues.

The gene calls are TRBV9 and TRBJ2-5; 8 positions agree with TRBD2. This CDR3 is built from 13 residues. The V gene end was trimmed by 10 bases and the J gene end by 3 bases; junction bases not matched to a gene: 8. CDR1 is SGDLS, CDR2 YYNGEE, per germline. CDR3 nucleotides: TGTGCCTGCCGCGGGAGGAGAGAAGAGACCCAGTACTTC. Translating it yields CACRGRREETQYF.

The genes are TRBV6-5 and TRBJ2-1, with D perhaps assigned TRBD1 or TRBD2 (5 bases each). The CDR3 is 14 residues long. Trimming took off 6 bases at V and 5 bases at J, with 14 bases between the two ends. Germline V gives CDR1 MNHEY, CDR2 SVGAGI. The CDR3 protein is CASRNRRGDNEQFF. The CDR3 coding sequence is TGTGCCAGCAGGAATCGGCGAGGGGACAATGAGCAGTTCTTC.

The rearrangement links TRBV18 to TRBJ2-7; D gene uncertain. This CDR3 region has 12 residues. The germline V and J ends were trimmed by 2 bases and 5 bases, with 7 bases remaining between them. Germline loops: CDR1 KGHSH, CDR2 LQKENI. CDR3 sequence: CASSPIGHEQYF. CDR3 DNA: TGTGCCAGCTCACCAATCGGGCACGAGCAGTACTTC.

The chain recombines TRBV3-1 (or the pseudogene TRBV3-2) with TRBJ1-1; possible D gene TRBD1, 5 bases. The CDR3 has 17 residues. Germline lookup yields CDR1 LGHDT and CDR2 YNNKEL (reference sequence). The V end was cut by 1 base, the J end by 4 bases, with 19 bases between. CDR3 region: CASSQGDGGKRGTEAFF. The CDR3 DNA is TGTGCCAGCAGCCAAGGAGACGGGGGGAAAAGGGGCACTGAAGCTTTCTTT.

The chain links TRBV18 to TRBJ2-7, with D possibly matching TRBD1 (5 bases). This CDR3 contains 16 residues. The V and J ends lost 3 bases and 7 bases respectively, with 22 bases between them. Germline assignment: CDR1 KGHSH and CDR2 LQKENI. CDR3 in DNA: TGTGCCAGCTCACCGGCCATCTCCCAAGGGGCAGGGGAGCAGTACTTC. It is translated as CASSPAISQGAGEQYF. The whole variable domain, filled in from reference TRBV18 and TRBJ2-7, reads NAGVMQNPRHLVRRRGQEARLRCSPMKGHSHVYWYRQLPEEGLKFMVYLQKENIIDESGMPKERFSAEFPKEGPSILRIQQVVRGDSAAYFCASSPAISQGAGEQYFGPGTRLTVT.

The J gene is TRBJ2-3, the V gene TRBV7-9; the match to TRBD2 covers 11 bases. The CDR3 length is 15 residues. With V trimmed by 6 bases and J by 3 bases, 5 bases remained unmatched. The germline gives CDR1 SEHNR, CDR2 FQNEAQ (reference sequence). The CDR3 reads CASSQRTSGTDTQYF. For the CDR3, the DNA is TGTGCCAGCAGTCAGAGGACTAGCGGGACAGATACGCAGTATTTT.

The chain employs TRBV5-1 and TRBJ1-1, with no clear D. V was cut by 3 bases and J by 1 base, with 7 bases left in between. Germline loops: CDR1 SGHRS, CDR2 YFSETQ. The CDR3 length is 13 residues. In DNA form, the CDR3 reads TGCGCCAGCAGCTCGGAGGGGAACACTGAAGCTTTCTTT. Its protein is CASSSEGNTEAFF.

The chain has TRBV5-5 and TRBJ2-3, with D hard to call. The CDR3 spans 15 residues. Per the germline V gene, CDR1 is SGHKS and CDR2 is YYEKEE (reference sequence). The ends were cut back, 1 base at V and 6 bases at J, with 15 bases in the middle. For the CDR3, the DNA is TGTGCCAGCAGCTTGAATTACCGACAATCGGATACGCAGTATTTT. Translating it yields CASSLNYRQSDTQYF. The full variable domain, with the rest looked up from reference TRBV5-5 and TRBJ2-3, is DAGVTQSPTHLIKTRGQQVTLRCSPISGHKSVSWYQQVLGQGPQFIFQYYEKEERGRGNFPDRFSARQFPNYSSELNVNALLLGDSALYLCASSLNYRQSDTQYFGPGTRLTVL.

As DNA, the CDR3 is TGTGCCAGCTCACGGACGGCGACTGACTATGGCTACACCTTC. Its protein product is CASSRTATDYGYTF. V usage is TRBV18 and J usage is TRBJ1-2, with D hard to call. CDR1 and CDR2 from the germline V gene are KGHSH and LQKENI. The ends were cut back, 4 bases at V and 3 bases at J, with 12 bases in the middle. The CDR3 length is 14 residues.

Comments on this clone: This same CDR3 is encoded by further DNA sequences in the sample. The DNA of the CDR3 is TGTGCCTGGAGTTCGGGTAGCTATGGCTACACCTTC. Encoded protein: CAWSSGSYGYTF. V is TRBV30 and J is TRBJ1-2; no firm D call. There are 12 residues in the CDR3. Trimming cost V 2 bases and J 4 bases, with 8 bases left between them. Per the germline V gene, CDR1 is GTSNPN and CDR2 is SVGIG (reference sequence).

The V and J genes are TRBV11-3 and TRBJ2-2; TRBD1 matches at 7 bases. J lost 7 bases, V lost 5 bases, and 7 bases had no gene match. CDR1 and CDR2 (germline): SGHNT, YENEEA. This CDR3 is built from 14 residues. CDR3 sequence: CASSPGGRNGELFF. CDR3 nucleotides: TGTGCCAGCAGCCCAGGGGGTAGAAACGGGGAGCTGTTTTTT.

Here the CDR3 reads CAISGSGLAGGPGEQYF. CDR3 DNA: TGTGCCATCAGTGGATCTGGACTAGCGGGAGGGCCGGGGGAGCAGTACTTC. V gene TRBV10-3 combines with J gene TRBJ2-7; 15 bases agree with TRBD2. J gave up 7 bases and V 4 bases, and 11 bases lay outside the gene matches. The CDR3 is 17 amino acids. The germline V gene encodes CDR1 ENHRY and CDR2 SYGVKD.

This clone was recorded a few times. The gene calls are TRBV5-6 and TRBJ1-2; D is undetermined. The CDR3 runs to 14 residues. Germline V gene lookup returns CDR1 SGHDT and CDR2 YYEEEE. V lost 0 bases and J 11 bases, leaving 17 bases between the germline ends. The CDR3 loop is CASSLESYVAGYTF. CDR3 bases: TGTGCCAGCAGCTTGGAGTCTTACGTCGCTGGTTACACCTTC.

The chain recombines TRBV11-3 with TRBJ2-1; D is possibly TRBD1 or TRBD2 (6 bases each). Germline values: CDR1 SGHNT, CDR2 YENEEA. CDR3 length: 15 amino acids. The V and J ends lost 5 bases and 2 bases respectively, with 13 bases between them. The chain's CDR3 is CASSMSGAAYNEQFF. For the CDR3, the DNA is TGTGCCAGCAGCATGTCGGGGGCCGCCTACAATGAGCAGTTCTTC.

CDR3 region: CASGTEETQYF. The DNA for the CDR3 is TGTGCCAGTGGGACAGAAGAGACCCAGTACTTC. The chain combines TRBV19 with TRBJ2-5; 7 bases line up with TRBD1. Per the germline V gene, CDR1 is LNHDA and CDR2 is SQIVND (reference sequence). The CDR3 loop spans 11 amino acids. The J segment lost 3 bases and the V segment lost 8 bases, leaving 0 bases of the junction unmatched.

This clone was seen more than once but under ten times. The chain joins TRBV5-1 to TRBJ2-5, with a weak D call TRBD1 (6 bases). Trimming stripped 4 bases from V and 5 bases from J, with 9 bases between. The CDR3 is made up of 12 amino acids. Per the germline V gene, CDR1 is SGHRS and CDR2 is YFSETQ. The CDR3 spells CASSRDTETQYF. DNA of the CDR3: TGCGCCAGCAGCCGGGACACCGAGACCCAGTACTTC. Full variable domain (remainder filled in from reference TRBV5-1 and TRBJ2-5): KAGVTQTPRYLIKTRGQQVTLSCSPISGHRSVSWYQQTPGQGLQFLFEYFSETQRNKGNFPGRFSGRQFSNSRSEMNVSTLELGDSALYLCASSRDTETQYFGPGTRLLVL.

The chain combines TRBV28 with TRBJ1-5; 7 bases are shared with TRBD1. The length of the CDR3 is 15 residues. Germline-derived CDR1 and CDR2 are MDHEN and SYDVKM. J lost 7 bases, V lost 6 bases, and 12 bases had no gene match. The CDR3 DNA reads TGTGCCAGCAGAAATATCGACAGGGTAAGGCAGCCCCAGCATTTT. Its protein product is CASRNIDRVRQPQHF. Looking up the rest from reference TRBV28 and TRBJ1-5 gives the full variable domain: DVKVTQSSRYLVKRTGEKVFLECVQDMDHENMFWYRQDPGLGLRLIYFSYDVKMKEKGDIPEGYSVSREKKERFSLILESASTNQTSMYLCASRNIDRVRQPQHFGDGTRLSIL.

The J gene is TRBJ1-1, the V gene TRBV12-3 or TRBV12-4; no clear D gene. This CDR3 has 11 residues. V was clipped by 6 bases and J by 7 bases, with 9 bases between them. The chain's CDR3 is CASSPQFEAFF. Written as DNA, the CDR3 is TGTGCCAGCAGCCCACAGTTTGAAGCTTTCTTT.

The gene calls are TRBV4-3 and TRBJ1-5; D gene unclear. The CDR3 consists of 15 residues. V shed 0 bases and J shed 1 base, with 7 bases lying between them. The germline gives CDR1 LGHNA, CDR2 YSLEER. The CDR3 is CASSQDGSSNQPQHF. The CDR3 nucleotides are TGCGCCAGCAGCCAAGATGGAAGCAGCAATCAGCCCCAGCATTTT.

The rearrangement links TRBV5-6 to TRBJ2-7; D remains ambiguous. V gave up 1 base and J gave up 7 bases, with 15 bases separating them. CDR1 is SGHDT, CDR2 YYEEEE, per germline. This CDR3 has 14 amino acids. This CDR3 is CASSLWQISSEQYF. CDR3 DNA sequence: TGTGCCAGCAGCTTGTGGCAGATTTCTTCAGAGCAGTACTTC.

The rearrangement uses TRBV6-2 or TRBV6-3 and TRBJ1-1; 7 bases are a match to TRBD1. Germline V gives CDR1 MNHEY, CDR2 SVGEGT. The CDR3 extends over 15 amino acids. With V trimmed by 0 bases and J by 3 bases, 4 bases remained unmatched. CDR3: CASSYSVQGYTEAFF. As DNA, the CDR3 is TGTGCCAGCAGTTACTCGGTACAGGGGTACACTGAAGCTTTCTTT.

J is TRBJ1-4 and V is TRBV19; tentatively, D is TRBD1 (5 bases). Germline V gene lookup returns CDR1 LNHDA and CDR2 SQIVND (reference sequence). Trimming removed 5 bases from V and 8 bases from J, with 15 bases in between. There are 14 residues in the CDR3. The CDR3 is CASSFGGAQEKLFF. CDR3 nucleotides: TGTGCCAGTAGTTTTGGAGGGGCGCAAGAAAAACTGTTTTTT.